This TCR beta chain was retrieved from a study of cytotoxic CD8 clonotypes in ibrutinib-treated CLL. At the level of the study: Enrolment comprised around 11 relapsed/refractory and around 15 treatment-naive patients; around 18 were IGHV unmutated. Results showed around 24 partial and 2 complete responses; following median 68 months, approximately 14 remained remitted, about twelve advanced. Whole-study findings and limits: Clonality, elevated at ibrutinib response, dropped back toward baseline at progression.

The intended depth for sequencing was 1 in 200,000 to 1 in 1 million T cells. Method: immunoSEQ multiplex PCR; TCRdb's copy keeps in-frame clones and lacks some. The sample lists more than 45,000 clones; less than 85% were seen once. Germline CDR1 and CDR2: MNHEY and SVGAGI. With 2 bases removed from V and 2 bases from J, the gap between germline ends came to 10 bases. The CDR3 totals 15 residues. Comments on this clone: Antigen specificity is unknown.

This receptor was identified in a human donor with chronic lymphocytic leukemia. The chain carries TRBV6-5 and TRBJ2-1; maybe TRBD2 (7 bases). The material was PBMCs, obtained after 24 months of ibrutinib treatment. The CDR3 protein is CASSYRGGAYNEQFF. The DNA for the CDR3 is TGTGCCAGCAGTTACAGGGGGGGAGCCTACAATGAGCAGTTCTTC.